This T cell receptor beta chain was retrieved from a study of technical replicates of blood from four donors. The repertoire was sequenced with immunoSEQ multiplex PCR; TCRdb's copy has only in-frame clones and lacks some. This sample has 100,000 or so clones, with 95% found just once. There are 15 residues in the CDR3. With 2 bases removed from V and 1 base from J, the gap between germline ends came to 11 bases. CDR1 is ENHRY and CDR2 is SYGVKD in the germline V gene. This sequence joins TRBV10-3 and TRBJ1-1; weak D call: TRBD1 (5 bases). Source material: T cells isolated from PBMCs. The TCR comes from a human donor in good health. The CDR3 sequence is CAISERGQGNTEAFF. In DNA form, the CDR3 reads TGTGCCATCAGTGAGCGTGGCCAGGGGAACACTGAAGCTTTCTTT.